The entry that follows covers one T cell receptor beta chain sequence. It lacks a known antigen. The record has no base qualities; no much larger clone is one base away. This record comes from a study of blood T cell repertoires in COVID-19 (dated by TCRdb to 2019 to 2021). Study-level background: Samples covering the acute and convalescent phases of COVID-19 were provided by collaborators in the United States, Italy and Spain. The prospective study material was composed of cDNA or gDNA derived from T cells, B-cell-depleted T cells, or PBMCs. Deeply sampled blood TCRbeta repertoires from subjects exposed to, actively infected with, or recovered from COVID-19 were included in the dataset. The repertoires were released in a freely available public database meant as a resource for research on the immune response to SARS-CoV-2. Samples came from the ongoing ImmuneRACE study (first 160 participants) plus 1,254 subjects from 6 global collaborators. Sample metadata almost always included a de-identified subject ID, COVID-19 status, age in years and sex. Where available, HLA class I and class II types were obtained from metadata supplied by the sample provider rather than from assay-based typing.

Here is what the overall study found, with its caveats: The quantity of clinical and demographic metadata differed by source and by participant and was supplied without curation.

The immunoSEQ Assay, a bias-controlled multiplex PCR, was used to amplify TCRbeta CDR3 regions from genomic DNA. The authors' analysis ran thus. Nucleated cell counts per sample were estimated from amplification of reference gene primers within the assay. Sequence reads were collapsed and filtered to measure the absolute abundance of every unique TCRbeta CDR3 rearrangement. For each sample, productive Simpson clonality was calculated by taking the square root of Simpson's diversity index across productive rearrangements. TCRdb re-hosts the immuneACCESS table, in-frame sequences only. Its copies lack some clones; in the studies checked, an unresolved V gene accounts for under half of them, and the cause for the rest is not known. D and trimming come from the DNA, and the V and J calls and clone size come from that table. In this sample the table shows about 220,000 clones, around 82% of which occur a single time. The top ten clones comprise 3% to 4.5% of the sample.

The CDR3 goes from the cysteine to the phenylalanine over 16 residues. Here the CDR3 DNA is all that survives: 48 bases in frame from base 1. At the junction V is shortened by 0 bases and J by 3 bases; bases outside the gene matches: 6. The germline V gene specifies SGDLS as CDR1 and YYNGEE as CDR2. Collaborating institutions collected whole blood in K2EDTA tubes following their own protocols. Collaborator samples were shipped for TCRbeta analysis as frozen whole blood, isolated PBMCs, or DNA extracted from either sample type. The chain joins TRBV9 to TRBJ2-7, with 10 middle bases fitting TRBD2. The sample comprised peripheral blood. The source of this sequence is an elderly woman with acute or convalescent COVID-19. The sequence in DNA is TGTGCCAGCAGCGTAGCACTAGCGGGGCCCAACTACGAGCAGTACTTC. The encoded protein is CASSVALAGPNYEQYF.